This record concerns one T cell receptor beta chain sequence. Its antigen is still unknown. This record belongs to a study of shared clonotypes between healthy human individuals. Study summary: Per donor, three plates held CD4 naive cells, three held CD4 memory, two held CD8 naive and one held CD8 memory.

Selected positively for CCR7 and CD45RO-negative, naive CD8 cells excluded terminally differentiated effector memory CD45RA+ cells. When replicate PCRs were run on sorted subsets, they used approximately 0.2 ug DNA, roughly 30,000 T cell genomes. TCRdb's table, derived via immunoSEQ multiplex PCR, lists solely in-frame clones and lacks some. The sample includes about 870,000 clones, 85% to 95% of them seen just once. Trimming at V came to 5 bases and at J to 0 bases, leaving 10 bases not matched to a gene. The CDR3 totals 18 residues. Germline values: CDR1 SGHVS, CDR2 FNYEAQ. Study-level points and caveats: In the sorted subsets, rarefaction showed sequencing was incomplete despite large depth.

Sequenced: naive CD8+ T cells sorted from blood. The rearrangement uses TRBV7-6 and TRBJ2-6; 7 bases are shared with TRBD1. The receptor was isolated from a man aged 25 to 45 in good health. The chain's CDR3 is CASSHVVGQSSGANVLTF. CDR3 DNA sequence: TGTGCCAGCAGCCACGTGGTGGGACAGAGCTCTGGGGCCAACGTCCTGACTTTC.